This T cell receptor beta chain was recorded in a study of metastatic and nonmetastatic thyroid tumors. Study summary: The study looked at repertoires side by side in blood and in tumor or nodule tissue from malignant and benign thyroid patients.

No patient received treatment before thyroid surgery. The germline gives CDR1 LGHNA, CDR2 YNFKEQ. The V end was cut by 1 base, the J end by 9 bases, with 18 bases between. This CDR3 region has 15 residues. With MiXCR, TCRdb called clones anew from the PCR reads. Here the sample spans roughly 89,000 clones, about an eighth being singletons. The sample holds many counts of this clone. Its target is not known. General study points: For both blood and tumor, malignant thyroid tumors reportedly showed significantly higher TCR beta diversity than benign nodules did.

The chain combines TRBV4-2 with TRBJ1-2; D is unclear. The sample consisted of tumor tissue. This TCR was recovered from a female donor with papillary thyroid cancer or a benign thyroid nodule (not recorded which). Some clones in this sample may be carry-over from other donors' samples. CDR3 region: CASSQGGSGSMSYTF. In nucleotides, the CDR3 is TGTGCCAGCAGCCAAGGTGGGAGCGGGTCCATGAGCTACACCTTC.